This T cell receptor (beta chain) was retrieved from a study of OX40 agonist ivuxolimab in advanced cancers. Study-wide points: Within 6 weeks, CD4+ and CD8+ blood T cells expanded clonally at 0.1 to 3.0 mg/kg.

Worth noting for this clone: No antigen is known for it.

The method was immunoSEQ multiplex PCR; TCRdb's version includes in-frame clones alone and lacks a portion of them. The table records 75,000 to 100,000 clones, approximately 80% of them present only once. The sequence was obtained from an adult with an advanced solid tumor such as melanoma, head and neck, liver or kidney cancer. Sequencing was performed on CD4+ or CD8+ T cells sorted from blood, taken in a trial of the OX40 agonist ivuxolimab.

The CDR3 loop reads CASSQGGGGNTEAFF. Here the CDR3 DNA reads TGTGCCAGCAGCCAGGGTGGAGGGGGGAACACTGAAGCTTTCTTT. The chain carries TRBV7-2 and TRBJ1-1, with D maybe TRBD1 (6 bases). Trimming stripped 5 bases from V and 1 base from J, with 14 bases between. CDR3 length: 15 residues. CDR1 is SGHTA and CDR2 is FQGNSA in the germline V gene.